The rows below give T cell receptor beta chains drawn from one sample of a study of T cell repertoires in cytomegalovirus infection. TCRdb re-called the reads through MiXCR, storing one row per CDR3 protein. The sample yields a few hundred thousand distinct CDR3 sequences, around 15% seen once. The material sequenced was CD8+ T cells from PBMCs. The receptors come from a human donor in good health (CMV status not recorded). Some clones in this sample may be carry-over from other donors' samples. CDR3s include the opening cysteine and the closing phenylalanine or tryptophan. D genes are given only for firm matches. Not every row has a clone size; where given, it reads once, few, many or a size class.

TRBV28	NA	NA	TRBJ2-7	CASSSPDKRDGRNSYEQYF	TGTGCCAGCAGTTCACCGGACAAGAGGGACGGTCGGAACTCCTACGAGCAGTACTTC
TRBV7-8	many	NA	TRBJ1-2	CASSSTGLGDYGYTF	TGTGCCAGCAGCTCAACAGGGCTCGGGGACTATGGCTACACCTTC
TRBV2	NA	NA	TRBJ2-5	CASRGSRETQYF	TGTGCCAGCAGGGGTTCTCGAGAGACCCAGTACTTC
TRBV28	few	NA	TRBJ2-7	CASTKQGRFYEQYF	TGTGCCAGCACCAAACAGGGTAGGTTCTACGAGCAGTACTTC
TRBV4-2	few	NA	TRBJ2-3	CASSQETTAGPSTDTQYF	TGTGCCAGCAGCCAAGAAACGACAGCGGGTCCCAGCACAGATACGCAGTATTTT
TRBV20-1	many	NA	TRBJ2-5	CSAREVGDRKETQYF	TGCAGTGCTAGGGAGGTCGGTGACAGAAAAGAGACCCAGTACTTC
TRBV4-1	NA	TRBD2	TRBJ2-4	CASSQVAGGVGENIQYF	TGCGCCAGCAGCCAAGTAGCGGGGGGTGTGGGCGAAAACATTCAGTACTTC
TRBV7-9	few	NA	TRBJ1-4	CASSPSGGEKLFF	TGTGCCAGCAGCCCATCGGGGGGGGAAAAACTGTTTTTT
TRBV7-2	many	TRBD1	TRBJ1-2	CASSLIPGRQGDGYTF	TGTGCCAGCAGCCTCATTCCCGGAAGACAGGGGGATGGCTACACCTTC
TRBV13	NA	NA	TRBJ2-5	CASSYRGRPGRTQYF	TGTGCCAGCAGCTACCGGGGTCGCCCCGGGCGGACCCAGTACTTC
TRBV7-2	many	TRBD1	TRBJ1-5	CASSLVGSLAGGSNQPQHF	TGTGCCAGCAGCTTGGTAGGCTCTTTGGCAGGGGGTAGCAATCAGCCCCAGCATTTT
TRBV11-2	many	NA	TRBJ2-2	CASSSGLSNTGELFF	TGTGCCAGCAGCTCGGGACTTTCAAACACCGGGGAGCTGTTTTTT
TRBV6-2/TRBV6-3	NA	NA	TRBJ1-5	CASSPPRGGGNQPQHF	TGTGCCAGCAGTCCCCCAAGGGGGGGAGGCAATCAGCCCCAGCATTTT
TRBV19	few	TRBD1	TRBJ1-2	CAGGQGNGYTF	TGTGCCGGCGGACAGGGGAATGGCTACACCTTC
TRBV28	few	TRBD1	TRBJ1-2	CASSHQQGPIYGYTF	TGTGCCAGCAGCCACCAACAGGGGCCTATCTATGGCTACACCTTC
TRBV12-3/TRBV12-4	many	NA	TRBJ2-5	CASTLGMGGGRTETQYF	TGTGCCAGCACCCTCGGGATGGGGGGGGGCCGGACGGAGACCCAGTACTTC